These 22 T cell receptor beta chains came from one sample sequenced in a study of cytomegalovirus exposure and HLA in healthy donors. Primers: 60 Vbeta forward and 13 Jbeta reverse. Produced via immunoSEQ multiplex PCR; TCRdb's table is partial and in-frame only. The sample has 150,000 to 200,000 clones; around three quarters are singletons. Material for sequencing was PBMCs. Source of these receptors: a woman aged 45-59 years in good health and CMV-seronegative.

The chain carries TRBV28 and TRBJ1-6; TRBD1 aligns across 7 bases. This CDR3 has 18 amino acids. CDR1 MDHEN and CDR2 SYDVKM come from the germline V gene. Unmatched junction bases numbered 10, after V lost 3 bases and J lost 2 bases. The CDR3 protein is CASSFRQQGVTYNSPLHF. The CDR3 nucleotides are TGTGCCAGCAGTTTCAGGCAGCAGGGGGTCACCTATAATTCACCCCTCCACTTT.

The chain links TRBV12-5 to TRBJ2-1; 16 bases align to TRBD2. The germline gives CDR1 LGHNT, CDR2 FRNRAP. J lost 0 bases, V lost 6 bases, and 5 bases had no gene match. This CDR3 region has 18 residues. In nucleotides, the CDR3 is TGTGCTAGTGGCTCCGGGACTAGCGGGAGGGACTCCTACAATGAGCAGTTCTTC. It translates to CASGSGTSGRDSYNEQFF.

The rearrangement uses TRBV28 and TRBJ1-1; D gene uncertain. The CDR3 runs 14 residues. Trimming cost V 0 bases and J 0 bases, with 5 bases left between them. CDR1 MDHEN and CDR2 SYDVKM come from the germline V gene. For the CDR3, the DNA is TGTGCCAGCAGTTTATGGACACTGAACACTGAAGCTTTCTTT. Translating it yields CASSLWTLNTEAFF.

The V gene is TRBV5-1, the J gene TRBJ2-5, with D possibly matching TRBD1 (6 bases). Trimming left V 4 bases short and J 0 bases short, with 13 bases between. The CDR3 sequence is 15 residues long. CDR1 is SGHRS and CDR2 is YFSETQ in the germline V gene. The CDR3 DNA is TGCGCCAGCAGCATCAGCACAGGGTACCAAGAGACCCAGTACTTC. It codes for CASSISTGYQETQYF. Full variable domain (rest looked up from reference TRBV5-1 and TRBJ2-5): KAGVTQTPRYLIKTRGQQVTLSCSPISGHRSVSWYQQTPGQGLQFLFEYFSETQRNKGNFPGRFSGRQFSNSRSEMNVSTLELGDSALYLCASSISTGYQETQYFGPGTRLLVL.

This chain links TRBV18 with TRBJ2-1, with a weak D call TRBD2 (6 bases). The CDR3 runs 15 residues. V lost 3 bases and J 4 bases, leaving 13 bases between the germline ends. Germline CDR1 reads KGHSH; CDR2 reads LQKENI. Here the CDR3 reads CASSPTPTSYNEQFF. Written as DNA, the CDR3 is TGTGCCAGCTCACCTACACCGACTAGTTACAATGAGCAGTTCTTC. The full variable domain, completed using reference TRBV18 and TRBJ2-1, is NAGVMQNPRHLVRRRGQEARLRCSPMKGHSHVYWYRQLPEEGLKFMVYLQKENIIDESGMPKERFSAEFPKEGPSILRIQQVVRGDSAAYFCASSPTPTSYNEQFFGPGTRLTVL.

This clone was picked up one time. The V gene is TRBV7-8, the J gene TRBJ1-1, with 7 bases identical to TRBD1. This CDR3 spans 15 amino acids. Per the germline V gene, CDR1 is SGHVS and CDR2 is FQNEAQ. The J segment lost 2 bases and the V segment lost 1 base, leaving 4 bases of the junction unmatched. As DNA, the CDR3 is TGTGCCAGCAGCTTAGTGGCAGGGGGAAACACTGAAGCTTTCTTT. Its translation: CASSLVAGGNTEAFF.

V is TRBV5-1 and J is TRBJ2-5; D might be TRBD1 (6 bases). Per germline, CDR1 SGHRS and CDR2 YFSETQ. Trimming took 4 bases from V and 1 from J, leaving 17 bases between them. This CDR3 comprises 16 residues. CDR3 in amino acids: CASSKHGQPTQETQYF. The CDR3 DNA is TGCGCCAGCAGCAAACACGGACAGCCGACCCAAGAGACCCAGTACTTC.

The J gene is TRBJ1-3, the V gene TRBV7-6; D might be TRBD1 (5 bases). The CDR3 totals 16 residues. The V end lost 4 bases, the J end lost 0 bases, and 13 bases lay between the germline ends. Germline assignment: CDR1 SGHVS and CDR2 FNYEAQ. The CDR3 sequence is CASSSWGGSSGNTIYF. CDR3 DNA: TGTGCCAGCAGCTCTTGGGGCGGGAGCTCTGGAAACACCATATATTTT.

This clone was seen a handful of times. V usage is TRBV2 and J usage is TRBJ2-5; 14 bases map to TRBD2. The V gene's germline CDR1 is SNHLY and CDR2 FYNNEI. This CDR3 is built from 16 residues. Trimming removed 5 bases from V and 4 bases from J; junction bases left unmatched: 6. DNA of the CDR3: TGTGCCAGCAGTCTGACTAGCGGGGGGGCGGGAGAGACCCAGTACTTC. It is translated as CASSLTSGGAGETQYF.

This clone was detected only a few times. The chain links TRBV7-8 to TRBJ2-7, with 7 positions matching TRBD1. The CDR3 extends over 15 amino acids. From germline, CDR1 is SGHVS and CDR2 FQNEAQ. V was clipped by 1 base and J by 2 bases; unmatched bases: 5. The CDR3 sequence is CASSLGGTEAYEQYF. The CDR3 region has the DNA TGTGCCAGCAGCTTAGGTGGGACAGAAGCCTACGAGCAGTACTTC.

The J gene is TRBJ1-5, the V gene TRBV16; 8 positions match TRBD1. The length of the CDR3 is 14 residues. V shed 5 bases, J shed 5 bases, and the junction held 5 bases outside the gene matches. CDR1 KGHSY and CDR2 FQNENV come from the germline V gene. The CDR3 sequence is CASSDDRGDQPQHF. The CDR3 nucleotides are TGTGCCAGCAGCGACGACAGGGGTGATCAGCCCCAGCATTTT.

CDR3 loop: CASSIDRANTEAFF. The CDR3 DNA reads TGTGCCAGTAGTATAGACAGGGCGAACACTGAAGCTTTCTTT. The chain employs TRBV19 and TRBJ1-1; D is possibly TRBD1 (5 bases). Germline CDR1 and CDR2: LNHDA and SQIVND (reference sequence). This CDR3 is built from 14 residues. Trimming shortened V by 0 bases and J by 1 base, and 6 bases separated the two germline ends. Variable domain in full (rest from reference TRBV19 and TRBJ1-1): DGGITQSPKYLFRKEGQNVTLSCEQNLNHDAMYWYRQDPGQGLRLIYYSQIVNDFQKGDIAEGYSVSREKKESFPLTVTSAQKNPTAFYLCASSIDRANTEAFFGQGTRLTVV.

V usage is TRBV18 and J usage is TRBJ1-2; 8 bases line up with TRBD1. Germline CDR1 and CDR2: KGHSH and LQKENI. This CDR3 is 15 amino acids long. With 6 bases clipped from V and 3 bases from J, the junction kept 9 bases outside the gene matches. This chain's CDR3 is CASSADRQGYYGYTF. CDR3 DNA: TGTGCCAGCTCCGCAGATCGACAGGGGTACTATGGCTACACCTTC.

This chain links TRBV2 with TRBJ1-2; maybe TRBD1 (6 bases). CDR1 is SNHLY, CDR2 FYNNEI, per germline. V was pared by 4 bases and J by 1 base, with 10 bases between. The CDR3 sequence is 14 residues long. CDR3 residues: CASSVGQINYGYTF. CDR3 nucleotides: TGTGCCAGCAGTGTAGGACAGATTAACTATGGCTACACCTTC.

The gene calls are TRBV5-1 and TRBJ2-3; D call uncertain. Trimming cost V 1 base and J 4 bases, with 7 bases left between them. The CDR3 covers 13 residues. Germline V lookup: CDR1 SGHRS, CDR2 YFSETQ. The CDR3 DNA follows: TGCGCCAGCAGCTTGTCTTATGCAGATACGCAGTATTTT. Residues: CASSLSYADTQYF.

The chain uses TRBV10-1 and TRBJ2-5; 14 bases match TRBD2. This CDR3 has 16 residues. After removal of 3 bases from V and 1 base from J, the junction contained 1 base not matched to a gene. The germline gives CDR1 WNHNN, CDR2 SYGVQD (reference sequence). The CDR3 loop reads CASSDGTSGGQETQYF. The CDR3, as DNA: TGCGCCAGCAGTGATGGGACTAGCGGGGGCCAAGAGACCCAGTACTTC.

V is TRBV6-1 and J is TRBJ2-5, with a tentative D call TRBD1 (6 bases). V was cut by 6 bases and J by 3 bases, with 17 bases left in between. Germline V CDR1 and CDR2: MNHNS, SASEGT. This CDR3 has 15 residues. Written as DNA, the CDR3 is TGTGCCAGCAGATACAGGGAAAGGGCCGAAGAGACCCAGTACTTC. As protein: CASRYRERAEETQYF.

The V gene is TRBV7-2, the J gene TRBJ2-5; 8 positions agree with TRBD1. Germline V gene sequence: CDR1 SGHTA, CDR2 FQGNSA. The trim removed 4 bases at V and 5 bases at J, leaving 9 bases unmatched. The CDR3 consists of 15 residues. The CDR3 region is CASSYDRGAWETQYF. CDR3 sequence (DNA): TGTGCCAGCAGCTATGACAGGGGCGCCTGGGAGACCCAGTACTTC.

CDR3 sequence reads: CASTPEPRGGSPLHF. The CDR3 coding sequence is TGTGCCAGCACCCCGGAACCCCGGGGTGGTTCACCCCTCCACTTT. V is TRBV2 and J is TRBJ1-6; unclear D gene. Trimming took 7 bases from V and 9 from J, leaving 19 bases between them. The germline V gene has CDR1 SNHLY and CDR2 FYNNEI. The CDR3 has 15 amino acids.

This clone was seen once. The chain employs TRBV6-1 and TRBJ1-5; perhaps TRBD1 as D (5 bases). The CDR3 covers 15 residues. The V gene's germline CDR1 is MNHNS and CDR2 SASEGT. Trimming took 8 bases from V and 1 from J, leaving 15 bases between them. Here the CDR3 DNA reads TGTGCCAGCGGGCGCCCCGGGGGGAGCAATCAGCCCCAGCATTTT. Its protein product is CASGRPGGSNQPQHF.

This rearrangement joins TRBV7-6 to TRBJ2-1; 7 positions match TRBD2. Germline V lookup: CDR1 SGHVS, CDR2 FNYEAQ. The CDR3 is 17 amino acids. The J segment lost 8 bases and the V segment lost 4 bases, leaving 17 bases of the junction unmatched. The CDR3 sequence: CASSSRVDVAGFDEQFF. CDR3 DNA: TGTGCCAGCAGCTCAAGGGTCGACGTAGCGGGTTTCGATGAGCAGTTCTTC.

This clone was detected a few times. The same CDR3 arises from other DNA sequences in this sample as well. The chain has TRBV5-1 and TRBJ1-6, with D possibly matching TRBD1 (5 bases). V was pared by 7 bases and J by 11 bases, with 13 bases between. The CDR3 sequence is 12 residues long. Germline V gene data show CDR1 as SGHRS and CDR2 as YFSETQ. CDR3 sequence: CASSPGDPPLHF. The DNA of the CDR3 is TGCGCCAGCTCTCCGGGGGATCCACCCCTCCACTTT.